This is a list of T cell receptor beta chains from one sample in a study of blood T cell repertoires in COVID-19. Repertoires were generated with immunoSEQ multiplex PCR, while TCRdb's copy carries only in-frame clones and drops some. The repertoire consists of tens of thousands of clones, with 88% occurring once and the leading ten covering 5.5% to 7.5%. The material sequenced was peripheral blood. These receptors were collected from a man in his sixties or seventies with acute or convalescent COVID-19. Each CDR3 is given with its conserved first and last residue. A D gene is named only where the DNA matches it firmly. Part of the rows lack a size; the others show once, few, many or a class for expanded clones.

TRBJ2-1 . TRBD2 TRBV7-9 CASSLALGGRYNEQFF TGTGCCAGCAGCTTAGCGCTTGGCGGGAGATACAATGAGCAGTTCTTC
TRBJ1-2 . TRBD1 TRBV2 CASSARQGAYTF TGTGCCAGCAGTGCTAGACAGGGCGCCTACACCTTC
TRBJ2-7 . . TRBV6-5 CASSRDTSYEQYF TGTGCCAGCAGCCGGGACACCTCCTACGAGCAGTACTTC
TRBJ1-1 few . TRBV11-2 CASSLFLNNEAFF TGTGCCAGCAGCTTATTTTTGAACAACGAAGCTTTCTTT
TRBJ2-7 once . TRBV19 CASSIEGGLATSYEQYF TGTGCCAGTAGTATAGAAGGCGGGTTAGCGACCTCCTACGAGCAGTACTTC
TRBJ1-1 . TRBD1 TRBV7-9 CASSAPRQGNTEAFF TGTGCCAGCAGCGCGCCAAGACAGGGGAACACTGAAGCTTTCTTT
TRBJ1-5 . . TRBV2 CASTLRDYQPQHF TGTGCCAGCACTTTGAGGGATTATCAGCCCCAGCATTTT
TRBJ2-4 . . TRBV3-1/TRBV3-2 CASSQAGEKNIQYF TGTGCCAGCAGCCAAGCGGGGGAGAAAAACATTCAGTACTTC
TRBJ2-5 . . TRBV18 CASSPSVIETQYF TGTGCCAGCTCACCCTCGGTAATCGAGACCCAGTACTTC
TRBJ1-2 few . TRBV10-3 CAISDGVTGYTF TGTGCCATCAGTGACGGAGTCACTGGCTACACCTTC
TRBJ2-1 . TRBD1 TRBV7-9 CASSYSKIGTDNEQFF TGTGCCAGCAGCTACAGTAAAATAGGGACAGACAATGAGCAGTTCTTC
TRBJ1-6 . . TRBV7-2 CASSLAVDRSSPLHF TGTGCCAGCAGCTTAGCGGTAGACAGATCGTCCCCCCTCCACTTT
TRBJ1-6 . . TRBV18 CASSPQDSDSPLHF TGTGCCAGCTCACCACAGGACAGCGATTCACCCCTCCACTTT
TRBJ2-7 . . TRBV5-4 CASSPTAEHVSYEQYF TGTGCCAGCAGCCCAACAGCGGAACACGTCTCCTACGAGCAGTACTTC
TRBJ2-4 . TRBD2 TRBV19 CASSVQGSGSEKNIQYF TGTGCCAGTAGTGTGCAAGGTAGCGGGAGTGAGAAAAACATTCAGTACTTC
TRBJ1-3 . . TRBV29-1 CSVTTGPGNTIYF TGCAGCGTTACTACAGGGCCTGGAAACACCATATATTTT
TRBJ1-1 . . TRBV3-1/TRBV3-2 CASSQGYMNTEAFF TGTGCCAGCAGCCAAGGCTATATGAACACTGAAGCTTTCTTT
TRBJ1-3 . . TRBV7-2 CASSRSSSGNTIYF TGTGCCAGCAGCAGAAGTAGCTCTGGAAACACCATATATTTT
TRBJ2-1 . TRBD2 TRBV29-1 CSVVTSGGSYNEQFF TGCAGCGTTGTAACTAGCGGGGGCTCCTACAATGAGCAGTTCTTC
TRBJ2-6 . TRBD1 TRBV2 CASDRVSGANVLTF TGTGCCAGCGACAGGGTCTCCGGGGCCAACGTCCTGACTTTC
TRBJ2-6 once . TRBV7-9 CASSFSGGPSGANVLTF TGTGCCAGCAGCTTCAGCGGAGGACCCTCTGGGGCCAACGTCCTGACTTTC
TRBJ2-2 . . TRBV24-1 CATSDRTPGQRGTGELFF TGTGCCACCAGTGACCGTACGCCGGGACAAAGAGGGACCGGGGAGCTGTTTTTT
TRBJ2-5 . TRBD1 TRBV6-6 CASRTTGVETQYF TGTGCCAGCAGGACAACAGGGGTAGAGACCCAGTACTTC
TRBJ2-2 few TRBD2 TRBV7-9 CASRRLGEGPTGELFF TGTGCCAGCAGACGACTCGGGGAGGGTCCCACCGGGGAGCTGTTTTTT
TRBJ1-2 . . TRBV19 CASSIPLRAGSVYGYTF TGTGCCAGTAGTATCCCGCTCCGGGCGGGGTCGGTCTATGGCTACACCTTC
TRBJ2-2 . . TRBV2 CASRGTVGLLNTGELFF TGTGCCAGCCGCGGGACAGTGGGATTACTTAACACCGGGGAGCTGTTTTTT
TRBJ1-1 . . TRBV5-4 CASSWGVAPTEAFF TGTGCCAGCAGCTGGGGAGTGGCCCCCACTGAAGCTTTCTTT
TRBJ1-3 . TRBD1 TRBV12-3/TRBV12-4 CASSRQGGNTIYF TGTGCCAGCAGTCGACAGGGAGGAAACACCATATATTTT
TRBJ2-1 . . TRBV4-3 CASSQDFRNEQFF TGCGCCAGCAGCCAAGACTTCAGGAATGAGCAGTTCTTC
TRBJ2-1 once . TRBV7-2 CASRLLTNEQFF TGTGCCAGCAGGCTACTAACCAATGAGCAGTTCTTC
TRBJ2-1 . TRBD1 TRBV11-2 CASSLAGGNEQFF TGTGCCAGCAGCTTAGCAGGGGGCAATGAGCAGTTCTTC
TRBJ2-3 once TRBD2 TRBV29-1 CSVEGFSGSTDTQYF TGCAGCGTTGAAGGGTTTAGCGGGAGCACAGATACGCAGTATTTT
TRBJ2-3 . TRBD2 TRBV25-1 CASRAGGLNTQYF TGTGCCAGCAGAGCGGGAGGGCTGAATACGCAGTATTTT
TRBJ2-7 . . TRBV6-5 CASRPGTQISYEQYF TGTGCCAGCAGACCCGGGACTCAAATCTCCTACGAGCAGTACTTC
TRBJ2-2 . . TRBV4-3 CASSQDRLASGELFF TGCGCCAGCAGCCAAGATCGGCTAGCATCCGGGGAGCTGTTTTTT
TRBJ1-4 . . TRBV4-1 CASSQESGFTGRVEKLFF TGCGCCAGCAGCCAAGAAAGTGGGTTCACAGGGAGGGTAGAAAAACTGTTTTTT
TRBJ2-7 . . TRBV6-2/TRBV6-3 CASSSIVGVSSYEQYF TGTGCCAGCAGTAGTATTGTCGGGGTGAGCTCCTACGAGCAGTACTTC
TRBJ2-1 once TRBD2 TRBV7-7 CASSSLAGSYNEQFF TGTGCTAGCAGCTCTTTAGCGGGTTCCTACAATGAGCAGTTCTTC
TRBJ2-1 . . TRBV3-1/TRBV3-2 CASSRLLSGSYNEQFF TGTGCCAGCAGCCGCCTACTAAGCGGATCCTACAATGAGCAGTTCTTC
TRBJ1-6 once TRBD1 TRBV6-2/TRBV6-3 CASSPRGQGNSPLHF TGTGCCAGCAGTCCCCGCGGACAGGGAAATTCACCCCTCCACTTT
TRBJ1-6 . . TRBV9 CASSPRTDNSPLHF TGTGCCAGCAGCCCCCGAACAGATAATTCACCCCTCCACTTT
TRBJ2-7 . . TRBV7-2 CASSLGVGATYEQYF TGTGCCAGCAGCTTAGGGGTGGGAGCTACCTACGAGCAGTACTTC
TRBJ1-3 . . TRBV14 CASSQGSTSGNTIYF TGTGCCAGCAGCCAAGGGTCAACAAGTGGAAACACCATATATTTT